This entry is about one T cell receptor beta chain. Its antigen target is currently unknown. The record has no base qualities; no much larger clone is one base away. The CDR3 regions of human TCRbeta chains were analyzed by immunosequencing. Per the authors' processing: Repertoire TCRs were checked for matches against a reference library of SARS-CoV-2-specific TCRs that had been generated using the MIRA antigen-specificity platform. Breadth was defined as the fraction of unique TCRs that were SARS-CoV-2-associated, and depth was defined as the fraction of total T cells that were SARS-CoV-2-associated. Using the MIRA data, each spike-specific TCR was assigned both to the spike region to which the TCR was reactive and to a CD4 or CD8 class. Log10-transformed breadth and depth values were compared by one-way ANOVA with Sidak's multiple comparisons tests. As stored in TCRdb, this immuneACCESS dataset retains in-frame rearrangements with V and J assigned. A fraction of the clones does not appear; measured against another copy, unresolved V genes explain less than half of the discrepancy, and the remainder lacks a known reason. V and J calls and clone size are as listed in that table; D and trimming were resolved from the DNA. The sample data list some 120,000 clones, and roughly 88% of these were observed just once. About 5% of the sample is in the top ten clones.

This sample is drawn from a study of T cell responses to AZD1222 COVID-19 vaccine (dated by TCRdb to the early 2020s). Regarding the complete study: AZD1222 recipients given second doses at about 4 weeks or at about 12 weeks were pooled, since spike-specific TCR depth and breadth were not found to differ between the two schedules. TCR sequencing covered more than 230 trial participants: some 210 given two doses of AZD1222 and 26 given two doses of MenACWY control vaccine. Trial participants were enrolled by age into 18-55, 56-69 and 70-plus year subgroups, with roughly 160, 29 and 62 TCR-sequenced participants respectively. Findings and caveats that apply to the study as a whole: Most participants were white British and females outnumbered males, and the authors suggested that clonal diversity may have been underestimated. Conclusions about previously exposed vaccinees are limited, since just 5 or 6 AZD1222 recipients were seropositive for SARS-CoV-2 at baseline. Because no day 14 peak-response samples were available, repertoires were characterized only after the peak T cell response. Reportedly, close to half of the unique spike-specific TCRs recognized epitopes lying outside the regions that are mutated in the B.1.351 and B.1.1.7 variants. In the small 56-69-year group, the increase in depth fell short of significance, most likely because of low power. A significant rise in spike-specific TCR breadth and depth was observed after two AZD1222 doses relative to day 0 and relative to MenACWY recipients. The vaccine-associated CD4 TCRs covered the entire spike protein, and the dominant responses fell in regions 160-218 and 743-854.

In light of the paper, this sample's time point label describes: baseline before first vaccination. Vaccinee samples came from UK trials COV001 and COV002, including a single-blind randomized controlled phase 2/3 trial of AZD1222 (ChAdOx1 nCoV-19) in healthy adults. For TCRbeta chain sequencing, PBMC samples from trial participants were taken at day 0 and at day 28 after the second dose. The CDR3 goes from the cysteine to the phenylalanine over 17 residues. Of all the DNA, just the CDR3 is kept, 51 bases in frame from base 1. A distance of 19 bases separates the germline ends of V and J, which lose 0 bases and 8 bases respectively. Sequences LGHNA (CDR1) and YSLEER (CDR2) are obtained from the germline V gene.

The sample in question was peripheral blood, obtained on day 0 of AZD1222 vaccination. The V gene is TRBV4-3 and the J gene is TRBJ1-4, with the D segment identity uncertain. The TCR originated in an adult in good health. The DNA reads as follows: TGCGCCAGCAGCCAAGATGGGTTAGGGCACCCGGGAGAAAAACTGTTTTTT. This sequence encodes CASSQDGLGHPGEKLFF.